Presented here are 8 T cell receptor beta chains from one specimen sequenced in a study of graft-versus-host responses after intestinal transplantation. The table came from immunoSEQ multiplex PCR; TCRdb's copy has only in-frame clones and leaves some out. The sample records tens of thousands of clones, 80% to 95% being singletons. The sample in question was bone marrow, obtained 700 to 750 days after intestinal transplantation. These receptors all come from a human patient who received an intestinal transplant, so some T cells may come from the graft donor.

The V and J genes are TRBV6-6 and TRBJ2-1, with D perhaps TRBD2 (6 bases). CDR3 length: 14 residues. CDR1 and CDR2 (germline): MNHNY, SVGAGI (reference sequence). V shed 3 bases and J shed 3 bases, with 9 bases lying between them. In nucleotides, the CDR3 is TGTGCCAGCAGTTATGGCGGGGTCTACAATGAGCAGTTCTTC. Its protein is CASSYGGVYNEQFF.

CDR3 coding DNA: TGTGCCAGCAGCTCCTTTTGGTTCGGGACACAAGAGACCCAGTACTTC. This sequence encodes CASSSFWFGTQETQYF. This chain joins TRBV28 and TRBJ2-5; D might be TRBD1 (6 bases). The CDR3 consists of 16 residues. Germline loops: CDR1 MDHEN, CDR2 SYDVKM. The V gene lost 6 bases and the J gene lost 2 bases, with 19 bases spanning the gap. The full variable domain, with the rest looked up from reference TRBV28 and TRBJ2-5, is DVKVTQSSRYLVKRTGEKVFLECVQDMDHENMFWYRQDPGLGLRLIYFSYDVKMKEKGDIPEGYSVSREKKERFSLILESASTNQTSMYLCASSSFWFGTQETQYFGPGTRLLVL.

This clone has a handful of counts. V gene TRBV20-1 combines with J gene TRBJ1-2; no firm D call. Germline values: CDR1 DFQATT, CDR2 SNEGSKA (reference sequence). There are 11 residues in the CDR3. Trimming pared 5 bases from V and 13 bases from J, leaving 17 bases between. The CDR3 region has the DNA TGCAGTGCTTCCCGCGGACGGCTCGGCACCTTC. Its protein is CSASRGRLGTF.

The J gene is TRBJ2-5, the V gene TRBV27, with D perhaps assigned TRBD1 or TRBD2 (6 bases each). CDR3 length: 14 amino acids. CDR1 and CDR2 from the germline V gene are MNHEY and SMNVEV (reference sequence). V shed 7 bases and J shed 2 bases, with 14 bases lying between them. The DNA for the CDR3 is TGTGCCAGCAAGAGCGGAGGGGGACAAGAGACCCAGTACTTC. Amino acids: CASKSGGGQETQYF.

The chain combines TRBV4-1 with TRBJ2-7; 9 bases are shared with TRBD1. There are 15 residues in the CDR3. Germline loops: CDR1 MGHRA, CDR2 YSYEKL. Trimming at V came to 0 bases and at J to 2 bases, leaving 2 bases not matched to a gene. The CDR3 is CASSQDRDRAYEQYF. CDR3 DNA sequence: TGCGCCAGCAGCCAAGACCGGGACAGGGCCTACGAGCAGTACTTC.

The rearrangement links TRBV4-1 to TRBJ2-2, with 14 bases that match TRBD2. CDR1 and CDR2 (germline): MGHRA, YSYEKL. The CDR3 sequence is 17 residues long. J was trimmed by 4 bases and V by 3 bases; bases with no gene match: 4. CDR3 DNA sequence: TGCGCCAGCAGCCACGGGACTAGCGGGAGAGGCACCGGGGAGCTGTTTTTT. This codes for CASSHGTSGRGTGELFF.

Turning to this clone: Other DNA sequences of this sample code for an identical CDR3. V usage is TRBV5-1 and J usage is TRBJ2-3; the match to TRBD2 covers 11 bases. Germline values: CDR1 SGHRS, CDR2 YFSETQ. V was pared by 0 bases and J by 1 base, with 1 base of the junction left unmatched. The CDR3 has 16 amino acids. This chain's CDR3 is CASSLVLAGGTDTQYF. As DNA, the CDR3 is TGCGCCAGCAGCTTGGTACTAGCGGGGGGCACAGATACGCAGTATTTT.

The rearrangement uses TRBV29-1 and TRBJ2-5; D remains ambiguous. V gave up 5 bases and J gave up 4 bases, with 11 bases separating them. The CDR3 runs to 12 residues. Per germline, CDR1 SQVTM and CDR2 ANQGSEA. The CDR3 region has the DNA TGCAGCGTTCTTACGGCGAGAGAGACCCAGTACTTC. Protein sequence: CSVLTARETQYF.